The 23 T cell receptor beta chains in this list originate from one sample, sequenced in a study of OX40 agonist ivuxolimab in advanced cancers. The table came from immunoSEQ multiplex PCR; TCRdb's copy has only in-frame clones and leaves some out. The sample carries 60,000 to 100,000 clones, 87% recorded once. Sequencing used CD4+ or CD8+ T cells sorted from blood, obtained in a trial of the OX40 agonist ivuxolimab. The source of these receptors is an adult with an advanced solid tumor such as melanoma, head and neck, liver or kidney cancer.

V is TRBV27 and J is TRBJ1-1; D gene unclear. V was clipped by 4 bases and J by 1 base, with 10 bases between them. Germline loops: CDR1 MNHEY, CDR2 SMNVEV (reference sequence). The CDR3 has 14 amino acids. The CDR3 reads CASSSVRGNTEAFF. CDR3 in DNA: TGTGCCAGCAGTTCCGTCCGGGGGAACACTGAAGCTTTCTTT.

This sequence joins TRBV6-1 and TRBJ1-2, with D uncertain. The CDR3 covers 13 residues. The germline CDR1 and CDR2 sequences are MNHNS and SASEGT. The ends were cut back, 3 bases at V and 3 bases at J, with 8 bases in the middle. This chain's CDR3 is CASSDSGDYGYTF. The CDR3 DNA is TGTGCCAGCAGTGATTCTGGGGACTATGGCTACACCTTC.

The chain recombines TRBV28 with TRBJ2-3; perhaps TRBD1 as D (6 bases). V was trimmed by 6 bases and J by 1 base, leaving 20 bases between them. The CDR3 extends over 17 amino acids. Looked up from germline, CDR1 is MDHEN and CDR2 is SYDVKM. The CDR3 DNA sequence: TGTGCCAGCAGGCAACAACTTCAGGGGCCGCGCACAGATACGCAGTATTTT. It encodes CASRQQLQGPRTDTQYF.

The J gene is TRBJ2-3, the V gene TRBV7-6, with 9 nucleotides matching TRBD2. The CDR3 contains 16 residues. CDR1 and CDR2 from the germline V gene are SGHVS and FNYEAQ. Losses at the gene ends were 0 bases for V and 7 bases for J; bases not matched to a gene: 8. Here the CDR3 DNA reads TGTGCCAGCAGCTTAGCGCGAGCGGGGGGCGGTAATACGCAGTATTTT. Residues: CASSLARAGGGNTQYF.

The CDR3: CASSHEGRHEQFF. The CDR3 DNA reads TGCGCCAGCAGCCACGAGGGAAGGCATGAGCAGTTCTTC. The chain combines TRBV4-1 with TRBJ2-1, with D possibly matching TRBD2 (5 bases). Between the trimmed V and J ends, which lost 3 bases and 8 bases, there was a span of 11 bases. Germline loops: CDR1 MGHRA, CDR2 YSYEKL. There are 13 residues in the CDR3.

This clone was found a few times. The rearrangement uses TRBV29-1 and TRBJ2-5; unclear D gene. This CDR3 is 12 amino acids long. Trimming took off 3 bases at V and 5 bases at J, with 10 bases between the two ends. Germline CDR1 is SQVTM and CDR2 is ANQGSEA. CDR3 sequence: CSVEGLMETQYF. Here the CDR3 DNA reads TGCAGCGTTGAGGGTCTTATGGAGACCCAGTACTTC. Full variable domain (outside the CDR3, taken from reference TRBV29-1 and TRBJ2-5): SAVISQKPSRDICQRGTSLTIQCQVDSQVTMMFWYRQQPGQSLTLIATANQGSEATYESGFVIDKFPISRPNLTFSTLTVSNMSPEDSSIYLCSVEGLMETQYFGPGTRLLVL.

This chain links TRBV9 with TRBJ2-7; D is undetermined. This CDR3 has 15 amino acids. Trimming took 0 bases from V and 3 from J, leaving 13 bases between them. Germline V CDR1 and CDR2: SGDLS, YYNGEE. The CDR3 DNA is TGTGCCAGCAGCGTAGCTGTTGGGCCACGCTACGAGCAGTACTTC. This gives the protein CASSVAVGPRYEQYF.

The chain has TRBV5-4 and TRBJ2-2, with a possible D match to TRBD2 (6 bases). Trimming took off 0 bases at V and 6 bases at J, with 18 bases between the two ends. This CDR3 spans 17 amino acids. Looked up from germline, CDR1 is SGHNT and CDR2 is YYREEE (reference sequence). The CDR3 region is CASSLGPGRGTSGELFF. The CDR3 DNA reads TGTGCCAGCAGCTTGGGACCGGGGCGGGGAACGTCCGGGGAGCTGTTTTTT.

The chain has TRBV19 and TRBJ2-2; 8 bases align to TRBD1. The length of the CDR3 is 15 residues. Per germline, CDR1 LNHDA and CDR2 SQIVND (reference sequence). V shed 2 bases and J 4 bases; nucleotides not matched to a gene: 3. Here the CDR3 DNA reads TGTGCCAGTAGTATAACTGGGACAGGCACCGGGGAGCTGTTTTTT. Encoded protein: CASSITGTGTGELFF.

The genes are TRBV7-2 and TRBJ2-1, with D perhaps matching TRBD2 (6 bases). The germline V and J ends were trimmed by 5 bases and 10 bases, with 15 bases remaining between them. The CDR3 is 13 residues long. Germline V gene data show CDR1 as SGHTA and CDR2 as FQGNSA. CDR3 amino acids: CASSLIAATEQFF. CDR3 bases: TGTGCCAGCAGCCTTATAGCGGCCACGGAGCAGTTCTTC.

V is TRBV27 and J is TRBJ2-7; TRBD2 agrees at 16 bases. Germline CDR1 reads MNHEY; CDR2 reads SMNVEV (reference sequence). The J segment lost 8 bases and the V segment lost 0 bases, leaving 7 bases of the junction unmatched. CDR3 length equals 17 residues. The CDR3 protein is CASSLSGLAGGSGKQYF. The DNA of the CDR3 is TGTGCCAGCAGTTTATCGGGACTAGCGGGAGGGAGCGGCAAGCAGTACTTC.

CDR3 sequence: CAISESEGGRVVSPLHF. The CDR3 DNA sequence: TGTGCCATCAGTGAGTCGGAGGGAGGCCGTGTGGTTTCACCCCTCCACTTT. The chain is built from TRBV10-3 and TRBJ1-6; D remains ambiguous. The germline V gene has CDR1 ENHRY and CDR2 SYGVKD. V shed 0 bases and J shed 9 bases, with 18 bases lying between them. The length of the CDR3 is 17 residues.

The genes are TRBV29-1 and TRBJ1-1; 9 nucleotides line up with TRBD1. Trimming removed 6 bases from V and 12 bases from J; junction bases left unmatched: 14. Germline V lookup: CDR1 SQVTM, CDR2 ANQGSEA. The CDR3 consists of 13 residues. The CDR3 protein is CSVGGPGQGASFF. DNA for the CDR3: TGCAGCGTGGGGGGCCCGGGACAGGGCGCTTCTTTCTTT.

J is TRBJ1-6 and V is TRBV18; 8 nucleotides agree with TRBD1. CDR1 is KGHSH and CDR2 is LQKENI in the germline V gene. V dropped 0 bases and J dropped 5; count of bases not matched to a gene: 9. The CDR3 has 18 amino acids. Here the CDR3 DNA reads TGTGCCAGCTCACCACCGTGGGCAGGGGGCGCCAATAATTCACCCCTCCACTTT. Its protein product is CASSPPWAGGANNSPLHF.

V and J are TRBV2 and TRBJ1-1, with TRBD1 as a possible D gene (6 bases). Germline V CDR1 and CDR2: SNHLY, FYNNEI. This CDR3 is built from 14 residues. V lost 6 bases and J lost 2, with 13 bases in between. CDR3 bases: TGTGCCAGCAGATCGACAGGCGTCAACACTGAAGCTTTCTTT. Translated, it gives CASRSTGVNTEAFF.

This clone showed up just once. CDR3 DNA sequence: TGTGCCAGCAGCGGCTCTAGCGGTCGAGAGACCCAGTACTTC. It translates to CASSGSSGRETQYF. The chain is built from TRBV9 and TRBJ2-5; 7 positions match TRBD2. This CDR3 has 14 residues. V gave up 3 bases and J gave up 4 bases; unmatched junction bases: 6. Looked up from germline, CDR1 is SGDLS and CDR2 is YYNGEE.

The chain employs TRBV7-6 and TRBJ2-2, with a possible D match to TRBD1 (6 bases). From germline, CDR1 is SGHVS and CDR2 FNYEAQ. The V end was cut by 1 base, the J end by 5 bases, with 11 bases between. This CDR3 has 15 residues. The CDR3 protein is CASSLGIQGTGELFF. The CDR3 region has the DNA TGTGCCAGCAGCTTAGGCATACAGGGAACCGGGGAGCTGTTTTTT.

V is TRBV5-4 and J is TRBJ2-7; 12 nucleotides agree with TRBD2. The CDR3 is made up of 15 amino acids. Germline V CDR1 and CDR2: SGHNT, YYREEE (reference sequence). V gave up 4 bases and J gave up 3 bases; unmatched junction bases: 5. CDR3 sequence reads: CASSPRTSGNYEQYF. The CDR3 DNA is TGTGCCAGCAGCCCCCGGACTAGCGGGAACTACGAGCAGTACTTC.

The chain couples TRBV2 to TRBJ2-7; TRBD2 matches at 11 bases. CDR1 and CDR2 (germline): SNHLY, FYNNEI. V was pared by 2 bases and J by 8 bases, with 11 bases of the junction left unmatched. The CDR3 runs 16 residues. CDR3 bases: TGTGCCAGCAGTGAAAGGGTGTTGGTAGCGGGAGGGAAGCAGTACTTC. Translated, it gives CASSERVLVAGGKQYF.

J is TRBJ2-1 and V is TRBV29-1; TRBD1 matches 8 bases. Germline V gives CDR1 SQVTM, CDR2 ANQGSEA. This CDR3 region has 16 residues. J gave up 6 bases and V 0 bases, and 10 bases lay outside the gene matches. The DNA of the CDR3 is TGCAGCGTTGAAGATACCGGGACAGGAGTACTCAATGAGCAGTTCTTC. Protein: CSVEDTGTGVLNEQFF.

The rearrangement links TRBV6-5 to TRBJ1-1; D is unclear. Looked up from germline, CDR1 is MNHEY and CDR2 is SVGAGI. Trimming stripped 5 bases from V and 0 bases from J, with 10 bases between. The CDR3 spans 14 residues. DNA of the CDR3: TGTGCCAGCAGTCAGCCGCGAATGAACACTGAAGCTTTCTTT. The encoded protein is CASSQPRMNTEAFF.

CDR3 DNA: TGCGCCAGCAGCTTGGAGAGGGAAGAGACCCAGTACTTC. Protein product: CASSLEREETQYF. The V gene is TRBV5-1, the J gene TRBJ2-5; D is perhaps TRBD2 (5 bases). Between the trimmed V and J ends, which lost 0 bases and 3 bases, there was a span of 6 bases. The CDR3 extends over 13 amino acids. From germline, CDR1 is SGHRS and CDR2 YFSETQ. Drawing the rest from reference TRBV5-1 and TRBJ2-5, the complete variable domain is KAGVTQTPRYLIKTRGQQVTLSCSPISGHRSVSWYQQTPGQGLQFLFEYFSETQRNKGNFPGRFSGRQFSNSRSEMNVSTLELGDSALYLCASSLEREETQYFGPGTRLLVL.

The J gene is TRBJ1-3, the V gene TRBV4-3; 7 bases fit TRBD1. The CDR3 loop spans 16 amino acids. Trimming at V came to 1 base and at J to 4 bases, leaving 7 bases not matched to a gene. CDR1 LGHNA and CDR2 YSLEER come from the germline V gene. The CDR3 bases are TGCGCCAGCAGCCAAGGACAGGGAATTCGAGGAAACACCATATATTTT. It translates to CASSQGQGIRGNTIYF.